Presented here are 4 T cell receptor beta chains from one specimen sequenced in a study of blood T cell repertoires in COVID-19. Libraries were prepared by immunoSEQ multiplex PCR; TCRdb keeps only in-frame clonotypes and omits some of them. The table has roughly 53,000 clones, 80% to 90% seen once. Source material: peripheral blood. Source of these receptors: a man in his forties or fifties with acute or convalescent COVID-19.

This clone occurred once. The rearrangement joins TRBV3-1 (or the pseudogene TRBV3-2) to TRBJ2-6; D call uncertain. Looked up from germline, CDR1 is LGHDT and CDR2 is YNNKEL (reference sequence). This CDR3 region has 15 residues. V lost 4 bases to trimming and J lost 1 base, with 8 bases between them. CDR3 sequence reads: CASSPRQSGANVLTF. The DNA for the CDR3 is TGTGCCAGCAGCCCTAGGCAGTCTGGGGCCAACGTCCTGACTTTC.

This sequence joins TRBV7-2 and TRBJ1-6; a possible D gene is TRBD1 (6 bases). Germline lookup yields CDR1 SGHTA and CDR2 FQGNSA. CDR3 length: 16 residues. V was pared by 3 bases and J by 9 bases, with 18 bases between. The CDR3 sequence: CASSLGGRGFGSPLHF. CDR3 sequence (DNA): TGTGCCAGCAGCTTGGGCGGCAGGGGTTTTGGTTCACCCCTCCACTTT.

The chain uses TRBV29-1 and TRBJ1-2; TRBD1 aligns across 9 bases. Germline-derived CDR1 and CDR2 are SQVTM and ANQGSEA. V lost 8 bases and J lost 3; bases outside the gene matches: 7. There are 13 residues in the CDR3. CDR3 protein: CSIRQGGDYGYTF. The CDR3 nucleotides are TGCAGCATTCGACAGGGGGGGGACTATGGCTACACCTTC.

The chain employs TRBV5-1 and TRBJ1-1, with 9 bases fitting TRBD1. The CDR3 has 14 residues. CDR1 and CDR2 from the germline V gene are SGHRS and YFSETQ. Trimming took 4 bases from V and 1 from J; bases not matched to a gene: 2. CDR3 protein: CASSPDRGNTEAFF. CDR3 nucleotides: TGCGCCAGCAGCCCGGACAGGGGGAACACTGAAGCTTTCTTT.